Sequencing of this T cell receptor beta chain was carried out in a study of cytomegalovirus exposure and HLA in healthy donors. Germline V lookup: CDR1 SGHNT, CDR2 YYREEE (reference sequence). The J segment lost 2 bases and the V segment lost 4 bases, leaving 11 bases of the junction unmatched. There are 16 residues in the CDR3. PCR employed 60 Vbeta and 13 Jbeta primers. Assay used: immunoSEQ multiplex PCR; TCRdb lists only in-frame clones, some missing. This sample carries around 190,000 clones, nearly 80% of them seen once, and the ten largest clones take approximately 2.9%. In its sample, this clone was seen once.

Sample: PBMCs. J is TRBJ1-1 and V is TRBV5-4; 7 positions agree with TRBD1. The sequence derives from a female donor in good health and CMV-seronegative. The DNA for the CDR3 is TGTGCCAGCAGCGAAGCGTTCAGGGGGACCAACACTGAAGCTTTCTTT. Protein: CASSEAFRGTNTEAFF.